This T cell receptor beta chain was retrieved from a study of cytomegalovirus exposure and HLA in healthy donors. Notes on the study in general: The classifier reportedly diagnosed cytomegalovirus status with high sensitivity and specificity. Rarity marked most TCR sequences, yet some public TCRs occurred in many donors. The study labeled around 160 TCR beta chains cytomegalovirus-associated.

TCRdb's table, derived via immunoSEQ multiplex PCR, lists solely in-frame clones and lacks some. The sample has 76,000 or so clones, roughly 95% seen once. Germline CDR1 MNHEY, CDR2 SVGAGI. This CDR3 is 13 amino acids long. Trimming pared 8 bases from V and 4 bases from J, leaving 14 bases between. Notes on this clone: Its target is unknown.

The TCR comes from a woman between 18 and 29 years old in good health and CMV-seropositive. The material sequenced was PBMCs. The chain recombines TRBV6-5 with TRBJ1-2; D is uncertain. The CDR3 DNA reads as TGTGCCAGCGGCGGGCAGGTCCGCTATGGCTACACCTTC. It specifies CASGGQVRYGYTF.